This TCR beta chain was sequenced for a study of identical twins. V dropped 3 bases and J dropped 10 bases, with 14 bases sitting between them. The germline V gene has CDR1 KGHDR and CDR2 SFDVKD. This CDR3 is 13 amino acids long. Comments on this clonotype: No antigen is known for it.

Study-level results: Where out-of-frame alpha sequences were twin-shared, they showed excess low generation probability.

TCRdb fed the 5' RACE reads into MiXCR, producing one record per CDR3 protein. The table records about 900,000 distinct CDR3 sequences, more than 9% of them present only once. The same data also contributed to another study, on yellow fever vaccine responses in identical twins. Per that study: Reported findings indicate that twins' vaccine T cell responses seemed partially convergent, partially personalized.

The clonotype originates from a woman aged 18-29 years in good health. The chain joins TRBV24-1 to TRBJ1-1, with a possible D match to TRBD1 (5 bases). Source material: PBMCs. CDR3 residues: CATSDHKDIVAFF. The CDR3 DNA sequence: TGTGCCACCAGTGATCACAAGGACATCGTAGCTTTCTTT.